Listed below are T cell receptor beta chains from one sample, sequenced in a study of identical twins. Each CDR3 protein gets one entry after TCRdb re-called the 5' RACE reads with MiXCR. The data hold around 500,000 distinct CDR3 sequences, with around 14% observed a single time. These data were likewise used in another study, on yellow fever vaccine responses in identical twins.

Sequenced: CD4+ T cells sorted from blood. All receptors derive from a woman between 18 and 30 years old in good health. Each CDR3 is given with its conserved first and last residue. Fields, in order: CDR3 length, J gene, clone size, D gene, V gene, CDR3 DNA, CDR3 protein. The D gene is left open where the match is weak. Size values are once, few and many counts, or a class for expanded clones, and some rows have none.

cdr3_length: 16; j_call: TRBJ2-4; clone_size: -; d_call: -; v_call: TRBV6-5; cdr3_nt: TGTGCCAGCAGTTACTCACGTGGGGGAACATTCATCATTCAGTACTTC; cdr3_aa: CASSYSRGGTFIIQYF
cdr3_length: 15; j_call: TRBJ1-4; clone_size: few; d_call: -; v_call: TRBV9; cdr3_nt: TGTGCCAGCAGCGTGGGGCCGGCGGGGGGTGAAAAACTGTTTTTT; cdr3_aa: CASSVGPAGGEKLFF
cdr3_length: 14; j_call: TRBJ2-5; clone_size: few; d_call: TRBD2; v_call: TRBV12-3/TRBV12-4; cdr3_nt: TGTGCCAGCAGGCGAGCGGGAGGGCGAGAGACCCAGTACTTC; cdr3_aa: CASRRAGGRETQYF
cdr3_length: 15; j_call: TRBJ2-1; clone_size: -; d_call: TRBD2; v_call: TRBV28; cdr3_nt: TGTGCCAGCAGTTATACTAGCGGCCCTTACAATGAGCAGTTCTTC; cdr3_aa: CASSYTSGPYNEQFF
cdr3_length: 15; j_call: TRBJ2-1; clone_size: -; d_call: -; v_call: TRBV4-3; cdr3_nt: TGCGCCAGCAGCCAAGTAACAGGGCCCAACAATGAGCAGTTCTTC; cdr3_aa: CASSQVTGPNNEQFF
cdr3_length: 15; j_call: TRBJ2-3; clone_size: few; d_call: -; v_call: TRBV28; cdr3_nt: TGTGCCAGCAGTCTGGACCGGGACTCCTCCGATACGCAGTATTTT; cdr3_aa: CASSLDRDSSDTQYF
cdr3_length: 22; j_call: TRBJ2-3; clone_size: -; d_call: TRBD2; v_call: TRBV4-2; cdr3_nt: TGTGCCAGCAGCCGCAGAGATCCGACTAGCGGGAGGGCCCATGCTAGCACAGATACGCAGTATTTT; cdr3_aa: CASSRRDPTSGRAHASTDTQYF
cdr3_length: 15; j_call: TRBJ2-5; clone_size: -; d_call: -; v_call: TRBV12-3/TRBV12-4; cdr3_nt: TGTGCCAGCAGTTTTGAGTACGGGGACCAAGAGACCCAGTACTTC; cdr3_aa: CASSFEYGDQETQYF
cdr3_length: 13; j_call: TRBJ2-7; clone_size: -; d_call: -; v_call: TRBV29-1; cdr3_nt: TGCAGCGGGGGCCAGGGCCTCTCCTACGAGCAGTACTTC; cdr3_aa: CSGGQGLSYEQYF
cdr3_length: 14; j_call: TRBJ1-4; clone_size: -; d_call: TRBD1; v_call: TRBV6-1; cdr3_nt: TGTGCCAGCAGTCCGGGACAGGCTACCGAAAAACTGTTTTTT; cdr3_aa: CASSPGQATEKLFF
cdr3_length: 14; j_call: TRBJ2-7; clone_size: few; d_call: TRBD2; v_call: TRBV7-2; cdr3_nt: TGTGCCAGCAGCGATGGACTAGCACCCTACGAGCAGTACTTC; cdr3_aa: CASSDGLAPYEQYF
cdr3_length: 17; j_call: TRBJ1-5; clone_size: -; d_call: -; v_call: TRBV21-1; cdr3_nt: TGTGCCAGCACCCCGGAGGGGAGCTATTATAGCAATCAGCCCCAGCATTTT; cdr3_aa: CASTPEGSYYSNQPQHF
cdr3_length: 14; j_call: TRBJ2-1; clone_size: many; d_call: -; v_call: TRBV29-1; cdr3_nt: TGCAGCGTCCTCCCACGGAGCTCCTACAATGAGCAGTTCTTC; cdr3_aa: CSVLPRSSYNEQFF
cdr3_length: 21; j_call: TRBJ2-4; clone_size: -; d_call: TRBD2; v_call: TRBV3-1; cdr3_nt: TGTGCCAGCAGCCACTCGACCTGGGGGCTAGCGGGAGATGAGGCCAAAAACATTCAGTACTTC; cdr3_aa: CASSHSTWGLAGDEAKNIQYF
cdr3_length: 11; j_call: TRBJ2-2; clone_size: few; d_call: -; v_call: TRBV5-1; cdr3_nt: TGCGCCAGCATACGTGGCGGGGAGCTGTTTTTT; cdr3_aa: CASIRGGELFF
cdr3_length: 16; j_call: TRBJ2-3; clone_size: -; d_call: TRBD2; v_call: TRBV29-1; cdr3_nt: TGCAGCGTTGAAGGAACGACTAGCGGGGCAACAGATACGCAGTATTTT; cdr3_aa: CSVEGTTSGATDTQYF
cdr3_length: 14; j_call: TRBJ1-5; clone_size: -; d_call: -; v_call: TRBV28; cdr3_nt: TGTGCCAGCAGAAGTGGGGGGCGCAATCAGCCCCAGCATTTT; cdr3_aa: CASRSGGRNQPQHF
cdr3_length: 17; j_call: TRBJ1-5; clone_size: few; d_call: -; v_call: TRBV21-1; cdr3_nt: TGTGCCAGCAGTCCAGGGGGCCACGAGGGTGGCAATCAGCCCCAGCATTTT; cdr3_aa: CASSPGGHEGGNQPQHF